This T cell receptor (beta chain) was identified in a study of shared clonotypes between healthy human individuals. General study results and limits: Naive subsets tended to show greater estimated richness than memory subsets.

Details on this clone: The antigen remains unidentified.

Division of CD4+ cells produced a CD45RA+ naive subset and a CD45RA-negative memory subset. Trimming removed 1 base from V and 8 bases from J; junction bases left unmatched: 8. This CDR3 comprises 15 residues. CDR1 SGHRS and CDR2 YFSETQ come from the germline V gene. Execution of the assay was at deep level. Sequenced by immunoSEQ multiplex PCR; TCRdb stores in-frame clones only, minus some. The table lists 2 million to 2.5 million clones, 85% to 95% of them singletons. V gene TRBV5-1 combines with J gene TRBJ1-4; 7 bases map to TRBD1. Input material: naive CD4+ T cells from PBMCs. Subset in this sample: CD45RA+ positively selected. The receptor comes from a man between 18 and 35 years old in good health. Some clones in this sample may be carry-over from other donors' samples. The CDR3 sequence: CASSLIGGTVEKLFF. The DNA for the CDR3 is TGCGCCAGCAGCTTGATAGGTGGGACAGTGGAAAAACTGTTTTTT.